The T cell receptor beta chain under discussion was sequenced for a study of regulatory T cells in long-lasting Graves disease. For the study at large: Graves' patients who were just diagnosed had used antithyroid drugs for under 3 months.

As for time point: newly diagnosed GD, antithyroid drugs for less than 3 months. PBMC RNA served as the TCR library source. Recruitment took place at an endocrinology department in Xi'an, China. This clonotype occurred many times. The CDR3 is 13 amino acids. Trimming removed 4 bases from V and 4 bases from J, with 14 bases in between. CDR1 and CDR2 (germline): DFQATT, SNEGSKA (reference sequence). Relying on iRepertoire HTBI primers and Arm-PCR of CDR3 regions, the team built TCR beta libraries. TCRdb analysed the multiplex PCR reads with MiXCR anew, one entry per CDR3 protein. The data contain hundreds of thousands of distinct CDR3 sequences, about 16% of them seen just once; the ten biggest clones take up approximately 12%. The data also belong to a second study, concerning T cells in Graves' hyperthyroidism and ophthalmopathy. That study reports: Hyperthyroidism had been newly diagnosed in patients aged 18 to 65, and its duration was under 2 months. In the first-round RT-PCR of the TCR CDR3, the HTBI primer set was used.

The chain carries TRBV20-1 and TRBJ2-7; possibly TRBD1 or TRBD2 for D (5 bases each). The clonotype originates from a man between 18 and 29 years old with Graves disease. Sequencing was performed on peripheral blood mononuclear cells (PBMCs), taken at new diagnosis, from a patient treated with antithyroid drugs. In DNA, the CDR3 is TGCAGTGCTATAACTGGGGGAAAGTACGAGCAGTACTTC. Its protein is CSAITGGKYEQYF.